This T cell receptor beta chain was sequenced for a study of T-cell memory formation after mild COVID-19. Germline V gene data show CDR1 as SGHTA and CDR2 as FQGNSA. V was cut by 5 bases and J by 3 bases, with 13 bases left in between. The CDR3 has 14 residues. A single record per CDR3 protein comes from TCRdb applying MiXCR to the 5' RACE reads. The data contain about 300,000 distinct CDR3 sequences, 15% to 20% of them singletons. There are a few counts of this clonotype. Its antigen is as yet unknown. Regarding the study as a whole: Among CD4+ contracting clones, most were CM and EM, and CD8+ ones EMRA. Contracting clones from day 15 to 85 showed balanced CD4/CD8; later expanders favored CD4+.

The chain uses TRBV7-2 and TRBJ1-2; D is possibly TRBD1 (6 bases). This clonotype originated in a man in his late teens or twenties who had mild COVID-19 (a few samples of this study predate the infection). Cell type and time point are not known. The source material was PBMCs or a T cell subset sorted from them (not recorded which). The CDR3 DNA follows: TGTGCCAGCAGCCGCGGCCGGACAGACTATGGCTACACCTTC. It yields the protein CASSRGRTDYGYTF.